Here is one TCR beta chain with its context. Seattle patients were enrolled while actively infected and followed longitudinally. The sample is drawn from a study of blood T cell repertoires in COVID-19. Study in general: The cDNA or gDNA used as material had been derived from T cells, B-cell-depleted T cells, or PBMCs.

Germline trimming cut 6 bases from V and 5 bases from J; bases unmatched to any gene: 16. The CDR3 covers 17 residues. Germline V gene lookup returns CDR1 MNHEY and CDR2 SVGEGT. Method: immunoSEQ multiplex PCR; TCRdb's copy keeps in-frame clones and lacks some. The data hold 200,000 to 250,000 clones, with roughly 92% observed a single time. Specimen: peripheral blood. The TCR originated in a man in his 60s with COVID-19, enrolled during active disease. The chain has TRBV6-2 or TRBV6-3 and TRBJ2-7; 10 nucleotides align to TRBD2. The CDR3 coding sequence is TGTGCCAGCAGGCCTGGGACTAGCGTCAGCGTGCCCCACGAGCAGTACTTC. It yields the protein CASRPGTSVSVPHEQYF.